This is a list of T cell receptor gamma chains from one sample in a study of Vδ1+ human thymocytes. TCRdb made new clone calls on the multiplex PCR reads using CATT. Of about 36,000 gamma-chain clones in the sample, around 20% are singletons; the top ten hold roughly 2%. Sequenced: Vdelta1+ gamma-delta thymocytes from the thymus. All receptors come from a girl in the first two years of life who had congenital heart surgery. CDR3s include the opening cysteine and the closing phenylalanine or tryptophan.

V: TRGV9; CDR3: CALWESIRYKKLF
V: TRGV2; CDR3: CATWDGPVSPICYKKLF
V: TRGV9; CDR3: CALWEVGNYYKKLF
V: TRGV2; CDR3: CATWDRTSTTFYYKKLF
V: TRGV9; CDR3: CALWEVLEFGWFKIF
V: TRGV5; CDR3: CATWDRPAYYKKLF
V: TRGV2; CDR3: CATWDGLGYKKLF
V: TRGV4; CDR3: CATWDGLNFYYKKLF
V: TRGV9; CDR3: CALWEVHLLF
V: TRGV9; CDR3: CALWEVDSSDWIKTF
V: TRGV9; CDR3: CALWESVYYKKLF
V: TRGV9; CDR3: CALWEVRKKLF
V: TRGV2; CDR3: CATWDGPNLSYKKLF
V: TRGV9; CDR3: CALWTNYYKKLF
V: TRGV2; CDR3: CATWDGGPWYYKKLF
V: TRGV2; CDR3: CATWDGPLNSSDWIKTF